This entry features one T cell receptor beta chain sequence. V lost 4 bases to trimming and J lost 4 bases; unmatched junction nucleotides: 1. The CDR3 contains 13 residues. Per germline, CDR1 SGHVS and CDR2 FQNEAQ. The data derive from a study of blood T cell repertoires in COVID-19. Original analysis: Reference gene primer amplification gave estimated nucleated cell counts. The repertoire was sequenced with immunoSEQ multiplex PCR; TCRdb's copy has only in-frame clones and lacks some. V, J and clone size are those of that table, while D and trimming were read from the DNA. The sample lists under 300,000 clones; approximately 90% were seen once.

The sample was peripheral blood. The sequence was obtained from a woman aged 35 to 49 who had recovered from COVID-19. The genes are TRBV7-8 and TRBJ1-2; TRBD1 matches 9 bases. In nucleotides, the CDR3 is TGTGCCAGCAGCTCGACAGGGGGCTATGGCTACACCTTC. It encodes CASSSTGGYGYTF.